The subject of this entry is one T cell receptor (beta chain). There is no known antigen for this receptor. No base quality values were provided; no much bigger clone lies one nucleotide off. TCRbeta CDR3 regions were amplified from genomic DNA by means of the immunoSEQ Assay, a bias-controlled multiplex PCR. Turning to the authors' computational methods: The number of nucleated cells in each sample was estimated by amplification of reference gene primers within the assay. To quantify the absolute abundance of each unique TCRbeta CDR3 rearrangement, sequence reads were collapsed and filtered. Productive Simpson clonality was computed per sample as the square root of Simpson's diversity index over productive rearrangements. The table was pulled from immuneACCESS by TCRdb, which kept in-frame rearrangements only. Such tables lose some clones; where checked, under half of the loss comes from unresolved V genes, and the rest has no known cause. Clonal size and the V and J genes are those of that table, whereas D and trimming came from the DNA. Recorded for this sample are 230,000 or so clones; around 85% of them occurred a single time. Around 5.4% of the sample lies in the top ten.

Each collaborating institution followed its own protocols to collect whole blood in K2EDTA tubes. For TCRbeta analysis, collaborators shipped samples in one of three forms: frozen whole blood, isolated PBMCs, or DNA extracted from either of those sample types. Unmatched junction bases come to 1, with V trimmed by 0 bases and J by 6 bases. The germline V gene supplies CDR1 SGHVS and CDR2 FNYEAQ. CDR3 length: 14 amino acids, cysteine to phenylalanine. The retained sequence is limited to the CDR3, 42 bases, with the frame set at the first base. The sample comes from a study of blood T cell repertoires in COVID-19 (dated by TCRdb to about 2020). Looking at the study overall: The collaborator samples originated in the United States, Italy and Spain and spanned the acute and convalescent phases of COVID-19. The material from the prospective study consisted of cDNA or gDNA derived from T cells, B-cell-depleted T cells, or PBMCs. The dataset comprised deeply sampled blood TCRbeta repertoires from subjects exposed to, actively infected with, or recovered from COVID-19. A freely available public database, intended as a resource for researchers studying the immune response to SARS-CoV-2, is where the repertoires were released. Where available, HLA class I and class II types were taken from metadata supplied by the sample provider and were not determined by assay-based typing. The samples were drawn from two sources: the first 160 participants of the ongoing ImmuneRACE study, and fewer than 1,500 subjects contributed by 6 global collaborators. Sample metadata almost always included a de-identified subject ID, COVID-19 status, age in years and sex.

Study-level results and caveats: The quantity of clinical and demographic metadata differed by source and by participant and was supplied without curation.

The TCR was taken from a human donor in a cohort sampled during active COVID-19. Here the chain combines TRBV7-6 and TRBJ2-1; a stretch of 8 junction bases matches TRBD2. Sequences were obtained from peripheral blood. In nucleotide form, the sequence is TGTGCCAGCAGCTTAGCCGGGAGGGGCAATGAGCAGTTCTTC. Its translation is CASSLAGRGNEQFF.